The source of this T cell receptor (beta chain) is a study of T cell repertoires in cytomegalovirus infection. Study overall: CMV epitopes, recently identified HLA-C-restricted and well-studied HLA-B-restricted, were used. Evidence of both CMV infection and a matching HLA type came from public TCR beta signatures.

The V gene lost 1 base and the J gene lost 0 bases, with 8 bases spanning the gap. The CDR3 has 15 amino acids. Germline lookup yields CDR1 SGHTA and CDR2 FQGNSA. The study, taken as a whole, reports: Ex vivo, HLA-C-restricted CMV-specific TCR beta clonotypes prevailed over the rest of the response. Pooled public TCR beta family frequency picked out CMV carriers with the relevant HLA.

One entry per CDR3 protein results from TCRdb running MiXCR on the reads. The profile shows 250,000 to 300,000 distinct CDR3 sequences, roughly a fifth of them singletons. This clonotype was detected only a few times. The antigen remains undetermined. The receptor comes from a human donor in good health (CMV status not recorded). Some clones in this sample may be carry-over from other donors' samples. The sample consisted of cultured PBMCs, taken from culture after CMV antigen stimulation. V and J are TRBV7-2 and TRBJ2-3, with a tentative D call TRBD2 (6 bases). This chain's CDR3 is CASSLVRESTDTQYF. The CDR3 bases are TGTGCCAGCAGCTTAGTTCGGGAGAGCACAGATACGCAGTATTTT.